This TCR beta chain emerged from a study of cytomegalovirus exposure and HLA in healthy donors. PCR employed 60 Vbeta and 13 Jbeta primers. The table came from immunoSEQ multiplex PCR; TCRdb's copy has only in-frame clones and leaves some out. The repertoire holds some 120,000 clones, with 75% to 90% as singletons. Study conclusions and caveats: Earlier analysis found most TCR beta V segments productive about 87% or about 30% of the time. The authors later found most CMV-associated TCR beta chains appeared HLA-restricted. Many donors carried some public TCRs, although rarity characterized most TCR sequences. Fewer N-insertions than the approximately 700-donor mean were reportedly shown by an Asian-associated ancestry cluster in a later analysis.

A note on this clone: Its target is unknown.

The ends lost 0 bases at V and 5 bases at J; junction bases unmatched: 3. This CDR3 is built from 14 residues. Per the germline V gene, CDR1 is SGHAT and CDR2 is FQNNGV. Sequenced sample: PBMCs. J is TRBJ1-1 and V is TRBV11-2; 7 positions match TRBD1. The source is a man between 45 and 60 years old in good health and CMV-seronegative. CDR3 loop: CASSLDRGWTEAFF. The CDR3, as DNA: TGTGCCAGCAGCTTAGACAGGGGGTGGACTGAAGCTTTCTTT.